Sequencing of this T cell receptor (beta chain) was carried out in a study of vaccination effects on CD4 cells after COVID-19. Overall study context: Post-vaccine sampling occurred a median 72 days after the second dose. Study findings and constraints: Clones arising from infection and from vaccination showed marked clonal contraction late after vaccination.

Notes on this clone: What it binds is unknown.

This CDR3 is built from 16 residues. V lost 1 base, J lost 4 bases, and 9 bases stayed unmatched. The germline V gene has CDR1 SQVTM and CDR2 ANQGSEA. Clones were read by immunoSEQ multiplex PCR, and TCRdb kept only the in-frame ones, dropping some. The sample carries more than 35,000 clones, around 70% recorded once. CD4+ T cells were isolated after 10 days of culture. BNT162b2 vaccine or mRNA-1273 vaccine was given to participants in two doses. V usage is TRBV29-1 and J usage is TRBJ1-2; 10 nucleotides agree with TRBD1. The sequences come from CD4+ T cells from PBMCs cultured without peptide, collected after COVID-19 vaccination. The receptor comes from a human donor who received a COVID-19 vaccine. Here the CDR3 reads CSVEGTWTGGVYGYTF. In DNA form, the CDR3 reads TGCAGCGTTGAAGGAACCTGGACAGGGGGGGTCTATGGCTACACCTTC.